This T cell receptor (beta chain) was sequenced in a study of PD-L1 blockade in urothelial cancer. Study-level background: Atezolizumab was started by patients in 2014 at 1,200 mg intravenously every 3 weeks.

Sequenced by immunoSEQ multiplex PCR; TCRdb stores in-frame clones only, minus some. Among about 120,000 clones, around 88% were seen once, and the ten largest hold 2.4%. Study results and limitations: The study found that durable-benefit patients expanded tumor-associated blood clones more at 3 weeks.

On this clone: The antigen is not known.

Time point described: peripheral blood 6 weeks after treatment start. The receptor was isolated from a man in his fifties with urothelial cancer. Specimen: PBMCs, collected around atezolizumab (anti-PD-L1) treatment.

The CDR3 loop is CASSLPSGLAGGSTDTQYF. The CDR3, as DNA: TGTGCCAGCAGCCTCCCTTCGGGACTAGCGGGAGGTAGCACAGATACGCAGTATTTT. The chain uses TRBV28 and TRBJ2-3, with 15 nucleotides matching TRBD2. V was pared by 6 bases and J by 0 bases, with 10 bases of the junction left unmatched. The CDR3 is made up of 19 amino acids. Germline V gene lookup returns CDR1 MDHEN and CDR2 SYDVKM.